This TCR beta chain was sequenced during a study of shared clonotypes between healthy human individuals. This clone has a single count. This table comes from immunoSEQ multiplex PCR, and its TCRdb copy is limited to in-frame clones, with some not included. The sample yields approximately 2.4 million clones, 90% to 97% seen once. The V gene's germline CDR1 is MNHNS and CDR2 SASEGT. Trimming cost V 8 bases and J 2 bases; bases outside gene matches: 2. The CDR3 runs 13 residues. What was sequenced was naive CD4+ T cells sorted from blood. Noted subset: CD45RA+ positively selected. The TCR sequence derives from a man aged 18 to 29 in good health. The chain uses TRBV6-1 and TRBJ2-3; 9 bases line up with TRBD1. As DNA, the CDR3 is TGTGCCAGCCGGGACAGGGACACAGATACGCAGTATTTT. Translating it yields CASRDRDTDTQYF.